This T cell receptor (beta chain) originates from a study of read filtering for tumor transcriptome and immune sequencing. On the study more broadly: Whole-transcriptome libraries were prepared after DNase treatment.

General study points: Single-read clonotypes: about 81.9% of IR-seq clonotypes (roughly 4% of reads), 65% to 75% of RNA-seq clonotypes (around 45% of reads).

This clonotype was seen many times. Its target is not known. J gave up 3 bases and V 11 bases, and 6 bases lay outside the gene matches. The CDR3 has 13 amino acids. From germline, CDR1 is MDHEN and CDR2 SYDVKM. The library was built from around 400 ng RNA with molecular barcoded adaptors for alpha/delta and beta/gamma chains. TCRdb re-analysed the reads in MiXCR, keeping a single row per CDR3 protein. The sample yields about 38,000 distinct CDR3 sequences, about an eighth seen once. Sequencing was performed on a population of CD138-negative cells sorted from bone marrow. This clonotype originated in a donor aged 40 or older with multiple myeloma. This chain connects TRBV28 to TRBJ2-1; 8 bases agree with TRBD1. The CDR3 DNA sequence: TGTGCCGTGGGGGGACAGGTCTACAATGAGCAGTTCTTC. Its protein is CAVGGQVYNEQFF.